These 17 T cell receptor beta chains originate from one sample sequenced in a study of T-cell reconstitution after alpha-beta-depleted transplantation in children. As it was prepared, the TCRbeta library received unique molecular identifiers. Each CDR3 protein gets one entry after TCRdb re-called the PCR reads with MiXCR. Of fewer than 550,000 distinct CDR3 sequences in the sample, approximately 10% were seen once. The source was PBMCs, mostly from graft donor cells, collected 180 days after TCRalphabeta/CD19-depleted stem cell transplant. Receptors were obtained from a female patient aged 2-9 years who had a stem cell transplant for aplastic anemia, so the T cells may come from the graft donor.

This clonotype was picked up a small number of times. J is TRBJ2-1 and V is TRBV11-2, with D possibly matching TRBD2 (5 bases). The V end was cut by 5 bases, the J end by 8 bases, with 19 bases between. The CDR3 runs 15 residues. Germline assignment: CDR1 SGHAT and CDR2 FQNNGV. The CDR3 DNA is TGTGCCAGCAGCGCCTGGGAGATTAGTCCGGATGAGCAGTTCTTC. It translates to CASSAWEISPDEQFF.

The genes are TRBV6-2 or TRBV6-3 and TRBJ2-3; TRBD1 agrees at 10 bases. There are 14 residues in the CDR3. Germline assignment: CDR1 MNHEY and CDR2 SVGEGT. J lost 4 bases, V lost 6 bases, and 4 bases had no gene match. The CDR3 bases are TGTGCCAGCAGGAGGACAGGGGGTTCAGATACGCAGTATTTT. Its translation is CASRRTGGSDTQYF.

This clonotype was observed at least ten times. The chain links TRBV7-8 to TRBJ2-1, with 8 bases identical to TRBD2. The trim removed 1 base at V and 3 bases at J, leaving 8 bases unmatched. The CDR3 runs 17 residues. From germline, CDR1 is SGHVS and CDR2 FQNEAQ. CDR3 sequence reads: CASSLEGREGRYNEQFF. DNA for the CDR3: TGTGCCAGCAGCTTAGAAGGACGGGAGGGCCGCTACAATGAGCAGTTCTTC.

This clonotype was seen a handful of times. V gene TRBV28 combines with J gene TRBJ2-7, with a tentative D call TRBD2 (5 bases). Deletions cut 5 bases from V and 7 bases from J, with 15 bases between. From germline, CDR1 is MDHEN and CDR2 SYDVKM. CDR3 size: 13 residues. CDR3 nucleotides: TGTGCCAGCAGTGGCGGGTGGTCCCTAGAGCAGTACTTC. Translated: CASSGGWSLEQYF.

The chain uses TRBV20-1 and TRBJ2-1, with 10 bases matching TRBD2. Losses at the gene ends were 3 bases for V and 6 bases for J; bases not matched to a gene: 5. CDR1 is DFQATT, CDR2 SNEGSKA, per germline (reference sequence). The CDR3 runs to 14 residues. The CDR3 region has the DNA TGCAGTGCTAGGCTAGCGGGGGTCCGCAATGAGCAGTTCTTC. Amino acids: CSARLAGVRNEQFF.

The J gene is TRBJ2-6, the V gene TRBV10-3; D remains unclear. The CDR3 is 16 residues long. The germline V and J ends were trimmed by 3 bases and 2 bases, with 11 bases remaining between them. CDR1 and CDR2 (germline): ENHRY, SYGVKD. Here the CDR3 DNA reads TGTGCCATCAGTGAAGGCTCGCATGCTGGGGCCAACGTCCTGACTTTC. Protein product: CAISEGSHAGANVLTF.

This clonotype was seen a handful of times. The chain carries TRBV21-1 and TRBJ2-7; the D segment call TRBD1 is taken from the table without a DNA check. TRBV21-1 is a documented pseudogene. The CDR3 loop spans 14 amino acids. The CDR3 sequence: CASSKVGKGYEQYF. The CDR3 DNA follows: TGTGCCAGCAGCAAAGTCGGGAAAGGGTACGAGCAGTACTTC.

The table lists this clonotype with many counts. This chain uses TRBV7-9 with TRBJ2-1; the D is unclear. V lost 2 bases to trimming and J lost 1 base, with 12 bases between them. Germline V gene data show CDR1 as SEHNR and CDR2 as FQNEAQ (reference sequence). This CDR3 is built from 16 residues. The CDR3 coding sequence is TGTGCCAGCAGCTTAATGGCGTCTAGTTCCTACAATGAGCAGTTCTTC. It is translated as CASSLMASSSYNEQFF.

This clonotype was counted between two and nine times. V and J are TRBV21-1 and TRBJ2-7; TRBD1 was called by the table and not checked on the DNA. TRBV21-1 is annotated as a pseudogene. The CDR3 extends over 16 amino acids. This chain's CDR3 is CASSKATGQGNGEQYV. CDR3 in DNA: TGTGCCAGCAGCAAAGCAACAGGGCAGGGGAATGGCGAGCAGTACGTC.

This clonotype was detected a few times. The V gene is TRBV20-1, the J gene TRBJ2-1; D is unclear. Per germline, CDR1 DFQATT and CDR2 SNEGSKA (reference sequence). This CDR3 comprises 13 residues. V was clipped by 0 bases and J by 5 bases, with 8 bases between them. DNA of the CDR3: TGCAGTGCTAGAGATGGTCTAAACAATGAGCAGTTCTTC. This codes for CSARDGLNNEQFF.

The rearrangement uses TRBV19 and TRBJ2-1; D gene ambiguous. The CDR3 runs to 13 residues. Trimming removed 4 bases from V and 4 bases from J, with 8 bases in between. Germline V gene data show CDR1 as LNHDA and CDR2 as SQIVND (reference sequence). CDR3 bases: TGTGCCAGTAGTAGACGGAATTACAATGAGCAGTTCTTC. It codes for CASSRRNYNEQFF.

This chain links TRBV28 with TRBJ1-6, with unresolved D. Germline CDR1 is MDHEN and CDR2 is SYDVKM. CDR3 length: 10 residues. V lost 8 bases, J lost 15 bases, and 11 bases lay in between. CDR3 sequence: CASGREGLHF. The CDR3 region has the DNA TGTGCCAGCGGCCGGGAGGGCCTCCACTTT.

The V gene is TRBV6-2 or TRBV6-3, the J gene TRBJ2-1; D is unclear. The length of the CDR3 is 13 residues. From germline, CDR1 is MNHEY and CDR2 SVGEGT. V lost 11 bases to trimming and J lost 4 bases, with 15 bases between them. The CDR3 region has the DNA TGTGCCGGGTCTGGAGCGCCTTACAATGAGCAGTTCTTC. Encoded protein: CAGSGAPYNEQFF.

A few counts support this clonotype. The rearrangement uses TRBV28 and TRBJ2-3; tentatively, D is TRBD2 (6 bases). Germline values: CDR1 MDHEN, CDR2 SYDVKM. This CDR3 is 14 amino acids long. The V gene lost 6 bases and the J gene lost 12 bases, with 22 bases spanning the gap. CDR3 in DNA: TGTGCCAGCAGCCCCCCACGTTGGGCGGGGAACCAGTATTTT. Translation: CASSPPRWAGNQYF.

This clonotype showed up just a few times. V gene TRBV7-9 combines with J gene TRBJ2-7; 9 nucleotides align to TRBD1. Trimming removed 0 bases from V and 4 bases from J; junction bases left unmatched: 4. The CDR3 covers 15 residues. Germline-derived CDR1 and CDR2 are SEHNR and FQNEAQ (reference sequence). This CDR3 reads CASSLAGTGKYEQYF. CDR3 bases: TGTGCCAGCAGCTTAGCCGGGACAGGGAAGTACGAGCAGTACTTC.

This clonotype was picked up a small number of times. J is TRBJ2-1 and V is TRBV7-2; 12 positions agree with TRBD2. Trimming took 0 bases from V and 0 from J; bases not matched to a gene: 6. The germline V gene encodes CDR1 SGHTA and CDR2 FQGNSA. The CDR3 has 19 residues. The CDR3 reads CASSLATGLAGHSYNEQFF. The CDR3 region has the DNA TGTGCCAGCAGCTTAGCCACGGGACTAGCGGGTCACTCCTACAATGAGCAGTTCTTC.

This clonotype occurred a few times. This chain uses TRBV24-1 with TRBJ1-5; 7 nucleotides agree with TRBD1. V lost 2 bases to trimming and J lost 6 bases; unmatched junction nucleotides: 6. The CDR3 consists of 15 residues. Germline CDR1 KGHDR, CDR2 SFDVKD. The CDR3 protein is CATSDSEGGSQPQHF. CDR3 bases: TGTGCCACCAGTGATTCTGAAGGGGGCAGTCAGCCCCAGCATTTT.